This T cell receptor beta chain was obtained from a study of monozygotic twins with inflammatory bowel disease. In the case of this clonotype: The target antigen is unknown.

Overall study results and limits: Repertoire similarity matched across concordant and discordant twins, perhaps owing to limited power.

The authors used roughly 3.5 ug of total RNA per TCR library. TCRdb re-called the 5' RACE reads and shows each CDR3 protein once, DNA omitted. The sample holds about 160,000 distinct CDR3 sequences. The source is a human donor with ulcerative colitis or Crohn's disease, or a healthy co-twin of an affected twin (not recorded which). Specimen: blood.

CDR3 sequence reads: CASSNMGANGELFF. This chain connects TRBV12-3 or TRBV12-4 to TRBJ2-2; lacking DNA, the TRBD1 call made by TCRdb goes unchecked. The CDR3 contains 14 residues.